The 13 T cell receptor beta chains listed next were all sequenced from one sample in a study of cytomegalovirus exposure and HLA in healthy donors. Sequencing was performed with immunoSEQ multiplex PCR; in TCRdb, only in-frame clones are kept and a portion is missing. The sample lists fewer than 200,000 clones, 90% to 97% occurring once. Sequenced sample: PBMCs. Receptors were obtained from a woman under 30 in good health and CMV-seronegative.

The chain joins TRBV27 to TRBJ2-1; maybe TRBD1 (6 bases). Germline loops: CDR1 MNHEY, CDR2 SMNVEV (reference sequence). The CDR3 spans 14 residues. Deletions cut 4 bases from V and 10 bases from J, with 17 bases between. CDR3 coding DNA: TGTGCCAGCAGTTCGCCCAAAAGACAGGCGGAGCAGTTCTTC. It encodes CASSSPKRQAEQFF.

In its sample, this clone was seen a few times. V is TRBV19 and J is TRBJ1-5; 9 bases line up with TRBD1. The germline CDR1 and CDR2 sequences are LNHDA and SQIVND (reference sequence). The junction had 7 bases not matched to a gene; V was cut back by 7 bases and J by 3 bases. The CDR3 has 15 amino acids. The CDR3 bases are TGTGCCAGTACCGCGACAGGGGGTAACAATCAGCCCCAGCATTTT. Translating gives CASTATGGNNQPQHF. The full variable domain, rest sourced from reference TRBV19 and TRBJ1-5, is DGGITQSPKYLFRKEGQNVTLSCEQNLNHDAMYWYRQDPGQGLRLIYYSQIVNDFQKGDIAEGYSVSREKKESFPLTVTSAQKNPTAFYLCASTATGGNNQPQHFGDGTRLSIL.

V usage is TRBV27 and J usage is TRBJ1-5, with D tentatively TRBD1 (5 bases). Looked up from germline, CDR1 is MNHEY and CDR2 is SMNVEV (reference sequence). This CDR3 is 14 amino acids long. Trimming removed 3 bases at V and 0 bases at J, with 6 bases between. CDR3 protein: CASSLGLSNQPQHF. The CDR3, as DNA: TGTGCCAGCAGTTTGGGGCTTAGCAATCAGCCCCAGCATTTT.

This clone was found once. The CDR3 loop is CASSLSPGAVTEAFF. As DNA, the CDR3 is TGTGCCAGCAGCTTATCACCAGGGGCCGTCACTGAAGCTTTCTTT. The gene calls are TRBV7-3 and TRBJ1-1; TRBD1 might be the D (6 bases). Trimming stripped 2 bases from V and 4 bases from J, with 14 bases between. Germline V gene sequence: CDR1 SGHTA, CDR2 FQGTGA. The CDR3 runs to 15 residues.

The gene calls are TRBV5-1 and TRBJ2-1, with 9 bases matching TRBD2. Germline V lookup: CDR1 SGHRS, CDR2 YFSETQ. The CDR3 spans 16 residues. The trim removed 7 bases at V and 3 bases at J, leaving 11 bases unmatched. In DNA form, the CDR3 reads TGCGCCAGCCAAGACCTGAGCGGGGGGATCTACAATGAGCAGTTCTTC. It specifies CASQDLSGGIYNEQFF.

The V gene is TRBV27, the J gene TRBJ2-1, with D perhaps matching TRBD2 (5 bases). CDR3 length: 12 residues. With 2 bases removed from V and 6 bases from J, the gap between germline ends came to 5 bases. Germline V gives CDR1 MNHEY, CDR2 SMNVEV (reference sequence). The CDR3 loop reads CASSLEGNEQFF. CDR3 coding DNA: TGTGCCAGCAGTTTAGAGGGCAATGAGCAGTTCTTC.

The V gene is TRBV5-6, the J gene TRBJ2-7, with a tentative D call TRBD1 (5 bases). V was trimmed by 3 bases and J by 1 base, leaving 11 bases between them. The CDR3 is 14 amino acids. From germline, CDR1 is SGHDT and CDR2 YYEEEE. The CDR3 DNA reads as TGTGCCAGCAGCTCCAGGGTAGGATCCTACGAGCAGTACTTC. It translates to CASSSRVGSYEQYF.

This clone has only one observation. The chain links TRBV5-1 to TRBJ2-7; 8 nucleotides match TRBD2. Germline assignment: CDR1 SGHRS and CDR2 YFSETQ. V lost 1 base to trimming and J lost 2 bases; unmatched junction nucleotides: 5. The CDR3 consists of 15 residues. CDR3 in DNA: TGCGCCAGCAGCTTGCCACCCGGGGGGGCCTACGAGCAGTACTTC. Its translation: CASSLPPGGAYEQYF.

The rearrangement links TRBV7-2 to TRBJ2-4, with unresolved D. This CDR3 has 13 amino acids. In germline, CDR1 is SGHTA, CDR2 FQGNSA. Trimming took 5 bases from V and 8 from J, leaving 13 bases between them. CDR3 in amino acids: CASSLFQVDIQYF. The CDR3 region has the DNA TGTGCCAGCAGCCTCTTCCAGGTGGACATTCAGTACTTC.

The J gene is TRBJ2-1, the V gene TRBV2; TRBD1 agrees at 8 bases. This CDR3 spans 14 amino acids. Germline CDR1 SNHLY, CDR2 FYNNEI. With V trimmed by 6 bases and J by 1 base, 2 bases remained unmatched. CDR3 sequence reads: CASRDRGSYNEQFF. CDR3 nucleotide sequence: TGTGCCAGCAGAGACAGGGGATCCTACAATGAGCAGTTCTTC.

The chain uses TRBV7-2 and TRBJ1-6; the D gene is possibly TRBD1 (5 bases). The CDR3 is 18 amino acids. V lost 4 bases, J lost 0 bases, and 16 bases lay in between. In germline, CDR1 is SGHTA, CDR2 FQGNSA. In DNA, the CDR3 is TGTGCCAGCAGCTCCCGAACAGGTGACCGCTCCTATAATTCACCCCTCCACTTT. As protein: CASSSRTGDRSYNSPLHF. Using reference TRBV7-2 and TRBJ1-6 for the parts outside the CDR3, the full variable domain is GAGVSQSPSNKVTEKGKDVELRCDPISGHTALYWYRQSLGQGLEFLIYFQGNSAPDKSGLPSDRFSAERTGGSVSTLTIQRTQQEDSAVYLCASSSRTGDRSYNSPLHFGNGTRLTVT.

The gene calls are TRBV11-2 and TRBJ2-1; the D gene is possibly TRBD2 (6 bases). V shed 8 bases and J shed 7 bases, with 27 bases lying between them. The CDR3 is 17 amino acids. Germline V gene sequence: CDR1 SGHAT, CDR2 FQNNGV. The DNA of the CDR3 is TGTGCCAGCCGTGGATTGAGGGCTAGTATGGGGGGTAATGAGCAGTTCTTC. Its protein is CASRGLRASMGGNEQFF.

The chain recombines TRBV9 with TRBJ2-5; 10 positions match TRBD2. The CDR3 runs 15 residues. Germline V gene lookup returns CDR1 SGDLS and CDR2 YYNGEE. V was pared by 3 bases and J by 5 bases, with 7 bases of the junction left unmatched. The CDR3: CASSAPGLAPETQYF. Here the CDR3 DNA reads TGTGCCAGCAGCGCCCCGGGACTAGCGCCGGAGACCCAGTACTTC. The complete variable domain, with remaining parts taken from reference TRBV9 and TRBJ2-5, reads DSGVTQTPKHLITATGQRVTLRCSPRSGDLSVYWYQQSLDQGLQFLIQYYNGEERAKGNILERFSAQQFPDLHSELNLSSLELGDSALYFCASSAPGLAPETQYFGPGTRLLVL.